Detailed here is one T cell receptor beta chain. Its antigen is not known. The CDR3 length is 13 residues. UMI-labeled 5' RACE TRB cDNA libraries were prepared from the cells. TCRdb re-called the 5' RACE reads and catalogs CDR3 proteins one per entry, DNA excluded. The listing records about 120,000 distinct CDR3 sequences. The source of the sample is a study of CXCR3-negative and CXCR3-positive naive CD8 T cells. Overall study results and limits: Naive cells positive for CXCR3 carried more hydrophobic TRB CDR3s than CXCR3-negative ones. Much lower diversity was found in memory CD8+ cells, while both naive subsets had comparably high diversity. No difference in surface CD5 was seen between naive subsets, and TCR strength was inferred from TRB CDR3 properties.

CD45RO-CCR7+CD27+CD95- marked naive CD8+ T cells. This clonotype was sampled from a human donor in good health. Some clones in this sample may be carry-over from other donors' samples. The sequencing input was naive CXCR3+ CD8+ T cells from blood. Subset meaning: CD45RO-CCR7+CD27+CD95- naive CD8+ T cells expressing CXCR3 (TNR3+). V is TRBV12-3 or TRBV12-4 and J is TRBJ2-3; TCRdb lists TRBD1, though no DNA is available to test this call. The CDR3 sequence is CASRAGATDTQYF.